The subject of this entry is one T cell receptor beta chain. This record comes from a study of control samples from healthy donors and cancer patients. This table comes from immunoSEQ multiplex PCR, and its TCRdb copy is limited to in-frame clones, with some not included. The table records a few hundred thousand clones, approximately 90% of them present only once. Germline V CDR1 and CDR2: LNHDA, SQIVND (reference sequence). The V end lost 2 bases, the J end lost 5 bases, and 8 bases lay between the germline ends. The CDR3 totals 13 residues. Sequencing used PBMCs. The TCR comes from a man aged 35-49 years with head and neck cancer. The V and J genes are TRBV19 and TRBJ2-3, with D maybe TRBD2 (5 bases). The CDR3 region is CASSIRGKDTQYF. The CDR3 DNA reads TGTGCCAGTAGTATACGAGGGAAAGATACGCAGTATTTT.